The rows below give T cell receptor beta chains drawn from one sample of a study of T cell repertoires in cytomegalovirus infection. TCRdb called the reads again in MiXCR, with one record for every CDR3 protein. In the table there are more than 500,000 distinct CDR3 sequences, approximately 15% of which are singletons. Input material: CD8+ T cells from PBMCs. All receptors come from a human donor in good health (CMV status not recorded). Some clones in this sample may be carry-over from other donors' samples. Each CDR3 is given with its conserved first and last residue. A D gene is named only where the DNA matches it firmly. Only some rows state a clone size, as once, few, many or a class for expanded clones.

j_call clone_size v_call d_call cdr3_nt cdr3_aa
TRBJ2-7 NA TRBV7-9 NA TGTGCCAGCAGCTTAGGCCCTGCACCCGAGCAGTACTTC CASSLGPAPEQYF
TRBJ2-1 NA TRBV20-1 TRBD2 TGCAGTGCTAGAGATGGGACTAGCGAAAACAATGAGCAGTTCTTC CSARDGTSENNEQFF
TRBJ1-1 many TRBV28 NA TGTGCCAGCAGATTCTTACGAGGGTTAACTGAAGCTTTCTTT CASRFLRGLTEAFF
TRBJ1-2 many TRBV27 TRBD1 TGTGCCAGCAGTTTATCGGGACAGGGCCCCCATAACTATGGCTACACCTTC CASSLSGQGPHNYGYTF
TRBJ1-5 many TRBV6-5 NA TGTGCCAGCGGGGTGTCGACAGGACCCCATCAGCCCCAGCATTTT CASGVSTGPHQPQHF
TRBJ2-7 many TRBV14 NA TGTGCCAGCAGCCAAGGTCACTTCTCCTACGAGCAGTACTTC CASSQGHFSYEQYF
TRBJ1-4 NA TRBV5-1 TRBD1 TGCGCCAGCAGCAGCAACAGGGGGCCGGCTAATGAAAAACTGTTTTTT CASSSNRGPANEKLFF
TRBJ2-1 NA TRBV29-1 NA TGCAGCGTTCCCTCGACACCAGGGCAGTTCTTC CSVPSTPGQFF
TRBJ2-7 many TRBV11-2 NA TGTGCCAGCAGCCCGTGGAGAAAGGGGCGACACTACGAGCAGTACTTC CASSPWRKGRHYEQYF
TRBJ1-2 NA TRBV9 NA TGTGCCAGCAGCGGGTCCGGGCAGTTTAACTATGGCTACACCTTC CASSGSGQFNYGYTF
TRBJ1-5 many TRBV28 NA TGTGCCAGCAGCCAGCGAACCGTGGGATATAGCAATCAGCCCCAGCATTTT CASSQRTVGYSNQPQHF
TRBJ1-2 NA TRBV29-1 NA TGCAGCGTTGAGATCGGGGCGCAAGGCTACACCTTC CSVEIGAQGYTF
TRBJ2-7 NA TRBV20-1 NA TGCAGTGCTAGGGGGGGCTACAATTCCTACGAGCAGTACTTC CSARGGYNSYEQYF
TRBJ2-3 many TRBV28 NA TGTGCCAGCAGTTCCCGGTTGATCGCCAGGAGGGCCCTGACAGATACGCAGTATTTT CASSSRLIARRALTDTQYF
TRBJ2-2 many TRBV5-4 NA TGTGCCAGCAGCTCCTACCCCGGGGAGCTGTTTTTT CASSSYPGELFF
TRBJ1-2 many TRBV6-1 NA TGTGCCAGCAGTGAACGCTTGCGTTATGGCTACACCTTC CASSERLRYGYTF